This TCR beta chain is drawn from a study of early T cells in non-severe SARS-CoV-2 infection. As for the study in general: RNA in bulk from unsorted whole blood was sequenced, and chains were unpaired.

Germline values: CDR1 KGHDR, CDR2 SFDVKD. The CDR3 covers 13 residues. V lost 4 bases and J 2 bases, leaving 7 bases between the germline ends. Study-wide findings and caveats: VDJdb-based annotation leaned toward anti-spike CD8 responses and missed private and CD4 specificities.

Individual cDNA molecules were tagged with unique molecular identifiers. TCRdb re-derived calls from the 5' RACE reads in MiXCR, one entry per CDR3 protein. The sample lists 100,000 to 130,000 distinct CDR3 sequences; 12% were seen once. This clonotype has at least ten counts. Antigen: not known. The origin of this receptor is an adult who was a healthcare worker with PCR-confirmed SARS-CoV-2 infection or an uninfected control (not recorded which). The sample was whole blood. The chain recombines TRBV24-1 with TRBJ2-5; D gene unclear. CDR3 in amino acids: CATSEGWQETQYF. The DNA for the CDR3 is TGTGCCACCAGTGAGGGGTGGCAAGAGACCCAGTACTTC.